These 7 T cell receptor beta chains originate from one sample sequenced in a study of blood T cells in healthy people across ages. Combining a sample-barcoded 5' primer with a J-beta primer mix, a second PCR ran for 7 to 11 cycles. Each CDR3 protein is one row after TCRdb ran MiXCR on the 5' RACE reads. The top ten clones hold 23% of a sample with fewer than 2 million distinct CDR3 sequences, roughly two fifths of them seen once. The sample taken for sequencing was blood. These receptors were collected from a human donor in good health.

The chain uses TRBV28 and TRBJ1-2; D is ambiguous. CDR3 size: 17 residues. V lost 2 bases to trimming and J lost 4 bases, with 20 bases between them. Looked up from germline, CDR1 is MDHEN and CDR2 is SYDVKM. The CDR3 DNA reads as TGTGCCAGCAGTTTAAACCCGGAGGCCTCCTGGGGCTATGGCTACACCTTC. It specifies CASSLNPEASWGYGYTF.

This clonotype has a single count. This sequence may be a read error, since a much larger clone differs from it by one base. The CDR3 DNA sequence: TGTGCCAGCAGCTCCGGACAGGGTGGCTATGGCTGCACCTTC. Protein sequence: CASSSGQGGYGCTF. V gene TRBV7-9 combines with J gene TRBJ1-2; 8 bases map to TRBD1. In germline, CDR1 is SEHNR, CDR2 FQNEAQ (reference sequence). The CDR3 runs to 14 residues. Filled out from reference TRBV7-9 and TRBJ1-2, the complete variable domain reads DTGVSQNPRHKITKRGQNVTFRCDPISEHNRLYWYRQTLGQGPEFLTYFQNEAQLEKSRLLSDRFSAERPKGSFSTLEIQRTEQGDSAMYLCASSSGQGGYGCTFGSGTRLTVV.

This clonotype was seen only once. V gene TRBV19 combines with J gene TRBJ1-2; D is uncertain. With 3 bases removed from V and 8 bases from J, the gap between germline ends came to 10 bases. Germline CDR1 LNHDA, CDR2 SQIVND (reference sequence). This CDR3 contains 12 residues. Here the CDR3 DNA reads TGTGCCAGTAGTATTGGTGAAGGCGGCTACACCTTC. Protein product: CASSIGEGGYTF.

Remarks on this clonotype: This may arise from a read error, as a much more abundant clone is one base away. The CDR3 loop is CASSPSRTHNEQFF. In DNA form, the CDR3 reads TGCGCCAGCAGCCCGTCCCGGACCCACAATGAGCAGTTCTTC. The V gene is TRBV4-3, the J gene TRBJ2-1; no reliable D call. CDR1 and CDR2 (germline): LGHNA, YSLEER. This CDR3 spans 14 amino acids. Trimming left V 4 bases short and J 5 bases short, with 12 bases between.

V and J are TRBV5-1 and TRBJ1-1, with D tentatively TRBD1 (5 bases). The V gene lost 4 bases and the J gene lost 6 bases, with 13 bases spanning the gap. This CDR3 comprises 13 residues. Per germline, CDR1 SGHRS and CDR2 YFSETQ. In nucleotides, the CDR3 is TGCGCCAGCAGCGGCCGGGGGACCGCTGAAGCTTTCTTT. As protein: CASSGRGTAEAFF.

This clonotype occurred a few times. The J gene is TRBJ1-2, the V gene TRBV5-1, with 10 bases fitting TRBD1. The V and J ends lost 4 bases and 8 bases, in that order; junction bases with no gene match: 11. The germline V gene has CDR1 SGHRS and CDR2 YFSETQ. The CDR3 contains 15 residues. The CDR3 region is CASSAGTGEVYGYTF. DNA of the CDR3: TGCGCCAGCAGCGCCGGGACAGGGGAGGTGTACGGCTACACCTTC.

The chain couples TRBV10-3 to TRBJ2-2; no firm D call. Trimming left V 2 bases short and J 6 bases short, with 7 bases between. The CDR3 runs 13 residues. Germline assignment: CDR1 ENHRY and CDR2 SYGVKD. The DNA for the CDR3 is TGTGCCATCAGTGAGGCACAGCCCGGGGAGCTGTTTTTT. It yields the protein CAISEAQPGELFF.